The 11 T cell receptor beta chains in this list originate from one sample, sequenced in a study of blood T cells in healthy people across ages. Combining a sample-barcoded 5' primer with a J-beta primer mix, a second PCR ran for 7 to 11 cycles. Each CDR3 protein is one row after TCRdb ran MiXCR on the 5' RACE reads. Of about 1.1 million distinct CDR3 sequences in the sample, 35% to 45% are singletons; the top ten hold under 15%. Sequencing used blood. The receptors derive from a man between 18 and 35 years old in good health.

In this sample, this clonotype turned up a few times. V and J are TRBV20-1 and TRBJ1-5; no clear D. The CDR3 has 13 residues. Trimming left V 6 bases short and J 3 bases short, with 12 bases between. Germline CDR1 DFQATT, CDR2 SNEGSKA (reference sequence). Written as DNA, the CDR3 is TGCAGTGCCCCAGGACGGGACAATCAGCCCCAGCATTTT. This sequence encodes CSAPGRDNQPQHF.

The chain combines TRBV6-6 with TRBJ1-5; D is ambiguous. Germline V gives CDR1 MNHNY, CDR2 SVGAGI (reference sequence). V lost 5 bases and J lost 6, with 11 bases in between. The CDR3 sequence is 13 residues long. The CDR3 is CASSTSSVQPQHF. The CDR3, as DNA: TGTGCCAGCAGTACATCTTCCGTTCAGCCCCAGCATTTT.

This rearrangement joins TRBV20-1 to TRBJ2-7; no clear D. Looked up from germline, CDR1 is DFQATT and CDR2 is SNEGSKA (reference sequence). V was trimmed by 3 bases and J by 0 bases, leaving 9 bases between them. The CDR3 covers 13 residues. In DNA, the CDR3 is TGCAGTGCTAGCCCCAGAAGCTCCTACGAGCAGTACTTC. This encodes CSASPRSSYEQYF.

This rearrangement joins TRBV28 to TRBJ1-2; D unclear. The germline gives CDR1 MDHEN, CDR2 SYDVKM. V was clipped by 8 bases and J by 4 bases, with 17 bases between them. The CDR3 is 14 amino acids. The chain's CDR3 is CASGPGTEFYGYTF. DNA of the CDR3: TGTGCCAGCGGACCTGGAACAGAATTCTATGGCTACACCTTC.

This sequence joins TRBV9 and TRBJ2-3, with 9 bases lining up with TRBD2. CDR1 is SGDLS and CDR2 is YYNGEE in the germline V gene. This CDR3 has 16 residues. Trimming took 3 bases from V and 1 from J; bases not matched to a gene: 6. The CDR3 spells CASSAGTSRRTDTQYF. CDR3 DNA: TGTGCCAGCAGCGCTGGGACTAGCAGGCGCACAGATACGCAGTATTTT. Full variable domain (missing parts from reference TRBV9 and TRBJ2-3): DSGVTQTPKHLITATGQRVTLRCSPRSGDLSVYWYQQSLDQGLQFLIQYYNGEERAKGNILERFSAQQFPDLHSELNLSSLELGDSALYFCASSAGTSRRTDTQYFGPGTRLTVL.

The CDR3 coding sequence is TGCGCCAGCGCCGCGGGGCGAGGTCAGCCCCAGTATTTT. Its translation: CASAAGRGQPQYF. The chain uses TRBV4-3 and TRBJ1-5; tentative D call: TRBD2 (6 bases). The better agreement between TRBJ2-3 and the DNA end casts doubt on the J call. The germline V gene has CDR1 LGHNA and CDR2 YSLEER. This CDR3 is 13 amino acids long.

In this sample, this clonotype turned up a few times. The chain links TRBV11-2 to TRBJ2-1; the D is unclear. CDR1 is SGHAT and CDR2 is FQNNGV in the germline V gene. The CDR3 totals 12 residues. The V end was cut by 1 base, the J end by 11 bases, with 9 bases between. CDR3 residues: CASSLGAEKQFF. CDR3 sequence (DNA): TGTGCCAGCAGCTTAGGGGCGGAAAAGCAGTTCTTC.

This clonotype turned up a few times. The CDR3 is CASSLLGTTYNEQFF. DNA of the CDR3: TGTGCCAGCAGCCTACTTGGGACAACCTACAATGAGCAGTTCTTC. This chain joins TRBV11-2 and TRBJ2-1, with D maybe TRBD1 (6 bases). The CDR3 covers 15 residues. The V gene lost 5 bases and the J gene lost 2 bases, with 13 bases spanning the gap. Per the germline V gene, CDR1 is SGHAT and CDR2 is FQNNGV. Using reference TRBV11-2 and TRBJ2-1 for the parts outside the CDR3, the full variable domain is EAGVAQSPRYKIIEKRQSVAFWCNPISGHATLYWYQQILGQGPKLLIQFQNNGVVDDSQLPKDRFSAERLKGVDSTLKIQPAKLEDSAVYLCASSLLGTTYNEQFFGPGTRLTVL.

This chain uses TRBV12-3 or TRBV12-4 with TRBJ1-5; TRBD1 aligns across 10 bases. V lost 3 bases, J lost 2 bases, and 4 bases stayed unmatched. The CDR3 runs 16 residues. CDR3 in amino acids: CASSFDRGPGNQPQHF. DNA for the CDR3: TGTGCCAGCAGTTTCGACAGGGGGCCAGGCAATCAGCCCCAGCATTTT.

Regarding this clonotype: Relative to the germline gene, one junction end is altered; a read error may explain this. CDR3 bases: TGTGCCAGCAGTCGGTTACGGGACAGACAATACAACACTAAAGCTTTCTTT. Amino acids: CASSRLRDRQYNTKAFF. The gene calls are TRBV6-2 or TRBV6-3 and TRBJ1-1; 7 nucleotides align to TRBD1. Looked up from germline, CDR1 is MNHEY and CDR2 is SVGEGT. The CDR3 contains 17 residues.

The chain has TRBV29-1 and TRBJ1-1, with D hard to call. The ends were cut back, 3 bases at V and 1 base at J, with 6 bases in the middle. The germline V gene has CDR1 SQVTM and CDR2 ANQGSEA. This CDR3 has 12 amino acids. Here the CDR3 reads CSVDPTNTEAFF. CDR3 in DNA: TGCAGCGTTGATCCAACGAACACTGAAGCTTTCTTT.